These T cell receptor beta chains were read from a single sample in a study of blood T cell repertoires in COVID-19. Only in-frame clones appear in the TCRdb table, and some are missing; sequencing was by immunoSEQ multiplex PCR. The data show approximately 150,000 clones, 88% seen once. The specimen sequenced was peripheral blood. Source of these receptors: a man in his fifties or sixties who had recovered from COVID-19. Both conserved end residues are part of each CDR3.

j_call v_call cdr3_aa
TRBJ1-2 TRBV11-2 CASSSSRTDSYGYTF
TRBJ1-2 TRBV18 CASSPRRGPHYGYTF
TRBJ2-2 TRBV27 CASRGLNTGELFF
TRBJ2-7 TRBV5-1 CASSLAGGHEQYF
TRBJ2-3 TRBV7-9 CASSQGPSQYF
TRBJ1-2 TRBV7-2 CASSPTDGLYGYTF
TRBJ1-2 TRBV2 CASSITSRGDPTYGYTF
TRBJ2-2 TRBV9 CASSSSGSNTGELFF
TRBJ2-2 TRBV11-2 CASSLTRELFF
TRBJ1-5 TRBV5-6 CASSLTGQINQPQHF
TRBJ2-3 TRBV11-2 CASSPMNRVKQYF
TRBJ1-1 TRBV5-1 CASSLDGGSNTEAFF
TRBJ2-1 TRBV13 CASSTRTSGNYNEQFF
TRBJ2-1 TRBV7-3 CASSFLVSSYNEQFF
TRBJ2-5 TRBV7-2 CASSNRAETQYF
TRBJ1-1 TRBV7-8 CASSPGVRTEAFF
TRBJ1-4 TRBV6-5 CASGQANEKLFF
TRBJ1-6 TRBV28 CASNAGQGLYNSPLHF
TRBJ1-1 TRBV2 CASNAGSLNTEAFF
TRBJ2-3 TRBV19 CASSSQGDTQYF
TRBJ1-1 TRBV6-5 CASRPRGQNTEAFF
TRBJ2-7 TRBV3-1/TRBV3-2 CASSLRGGLAYEQYF
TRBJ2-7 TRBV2 CASMAPAGVSYEQYF
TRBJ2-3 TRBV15 CATSLAGVEDTQYF
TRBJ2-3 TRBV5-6 CASSAVGGSIADTQYF
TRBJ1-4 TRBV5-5 CASSVGTGVTNEKLFF
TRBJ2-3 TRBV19 CASSIATSGDTQYF
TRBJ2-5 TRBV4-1 CASSQGRSGSLQETQYF
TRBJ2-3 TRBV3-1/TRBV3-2 CASSQRLGQGARTDTQYF
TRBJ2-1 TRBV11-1 CASSARKDRGRGEQFF
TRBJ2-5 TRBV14 CASSQESGMKRPQYF
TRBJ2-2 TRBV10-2 CASRVAGNPNTGELFF
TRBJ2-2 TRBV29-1 CSVDTGELFF
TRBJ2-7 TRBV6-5 CASSYSRGIGYEQYF
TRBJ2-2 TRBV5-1 CASSLGGVRGTGELFF
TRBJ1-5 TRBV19 CASSSGQGSQPQHF
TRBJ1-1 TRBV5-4 CASSEPGQGRAEAFF
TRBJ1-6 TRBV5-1 CASSLVAGPNSPLHF
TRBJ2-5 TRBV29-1 CSVEYGGQETQYF
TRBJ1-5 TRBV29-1 CSVQGYSNQPQHF
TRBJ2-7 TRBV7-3 CASSQGLAYEQYF
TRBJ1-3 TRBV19 CASRRTGNTIYF
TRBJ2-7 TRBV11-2 CASSLAGLREQYF
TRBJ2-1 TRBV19 CASSSGQRLSSYNEQFF
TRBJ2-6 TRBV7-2 CASSSRLAGGSGANVLTF
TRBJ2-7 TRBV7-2 CASSPRGGTGYEQYF
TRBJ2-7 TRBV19 CASSLTPGLASSYEQYF
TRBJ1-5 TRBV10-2 CASSESQANQPQHF
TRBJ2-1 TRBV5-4 CASSIRTSGGLLGNEQFF
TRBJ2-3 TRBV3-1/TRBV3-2 CASSYPGHDTDTQYF
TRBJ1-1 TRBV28 CASSLQGAGTEAFF
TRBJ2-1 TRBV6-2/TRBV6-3 CASTYVGDTSYNEQFF
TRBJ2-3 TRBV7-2 CASSPRGGRTDTQYF
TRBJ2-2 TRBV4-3 CASSQDNDRYTGELFF
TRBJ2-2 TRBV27 CASRTTNTGELFF
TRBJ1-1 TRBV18 CASSRNTEAFF
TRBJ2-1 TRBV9 CASSARTGLKDEQFF
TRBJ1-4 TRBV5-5 CASSPHRGTIEKLFF